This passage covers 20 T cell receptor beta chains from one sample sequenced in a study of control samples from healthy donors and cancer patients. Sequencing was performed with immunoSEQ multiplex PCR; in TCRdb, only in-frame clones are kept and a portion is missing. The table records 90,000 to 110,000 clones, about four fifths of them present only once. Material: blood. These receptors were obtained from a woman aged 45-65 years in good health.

The CDR3 sequence is CASSPRGRGETQYF. The CDR3 DNA reads as TGTGCCAGTAGTCCTCGGGGCAGGGGGGAGACCCAGTACTTC. The V and J genes are TRBV19 and TRBJ2-5, with 7 bases lining up with TRBD1. The CDR3 extends over 14 amino acids. V lost 5 bases to trimming and J lost 5 bases; unmatched junction nucleotides: 8. CDR1 is LNHDA, CDR2 SQIVND, per germline (reference sequence).

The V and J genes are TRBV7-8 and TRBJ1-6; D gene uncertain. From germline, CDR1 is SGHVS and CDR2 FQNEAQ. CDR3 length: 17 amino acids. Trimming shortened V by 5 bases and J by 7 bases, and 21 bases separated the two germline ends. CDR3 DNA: TGTGCCAGCAGCCTAAATGCGGGAGGGAGGGCAAATTCACCCCTCCACTTT. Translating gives CASSLNAGGRANSPLHF.

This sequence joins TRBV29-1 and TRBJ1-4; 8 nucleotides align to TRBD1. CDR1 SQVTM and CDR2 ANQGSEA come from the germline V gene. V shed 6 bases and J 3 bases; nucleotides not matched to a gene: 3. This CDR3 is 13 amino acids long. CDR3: CSVSTGANEKLFF. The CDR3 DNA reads TGCAGCGTCTCGACAGGGGCTAATGAAAAACTGTTTTTT.

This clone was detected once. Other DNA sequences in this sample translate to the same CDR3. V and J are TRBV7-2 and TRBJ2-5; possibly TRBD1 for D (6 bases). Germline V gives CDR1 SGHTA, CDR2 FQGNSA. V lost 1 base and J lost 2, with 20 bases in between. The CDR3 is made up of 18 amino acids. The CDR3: CASSLGWGGGAPQETQYF. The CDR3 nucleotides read TGTGCCAGCAGCTTAGGCTGGGGTGGGGGCGCCCCTCAAGAGACCCAGTACTTC.

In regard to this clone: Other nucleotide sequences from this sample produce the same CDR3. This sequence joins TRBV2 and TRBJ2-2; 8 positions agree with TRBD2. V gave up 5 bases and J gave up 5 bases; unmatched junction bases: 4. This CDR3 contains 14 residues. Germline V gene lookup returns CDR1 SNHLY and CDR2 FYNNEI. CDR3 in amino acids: CASSLAGGTGELFF. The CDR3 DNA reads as TGTGCCAGCAGTCTTGCGGGAGGAACCGGGGAGCTGTTTTTT.

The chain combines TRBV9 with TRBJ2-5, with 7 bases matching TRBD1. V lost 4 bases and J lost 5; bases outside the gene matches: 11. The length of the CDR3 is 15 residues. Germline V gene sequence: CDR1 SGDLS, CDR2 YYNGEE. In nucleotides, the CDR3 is TGTGCCAGCAGCCCAATGGGGGACAGAGTGGAGACCCAGTACTTC. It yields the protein CASSPMGDRVETQYF.

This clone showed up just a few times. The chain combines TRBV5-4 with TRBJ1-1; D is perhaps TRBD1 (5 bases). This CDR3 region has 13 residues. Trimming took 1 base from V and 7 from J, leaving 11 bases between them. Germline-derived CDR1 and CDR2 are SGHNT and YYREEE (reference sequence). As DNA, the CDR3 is TGTGCCAGCAGCTTGATCCGAGGGGATGAAGCTTTCTTT. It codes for CASSLIRGDEAFF. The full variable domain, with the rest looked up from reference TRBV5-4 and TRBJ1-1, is ETGVTQSPTHLIKTRGQQVTLRCSSQSGHNTVSWYQQALGQGPQFIFQYYREEENGRGNFPPRFSGLQFPNYSSELNVNALELDDSALYLCASSLIRGDEAFFGQGTRLTVV.

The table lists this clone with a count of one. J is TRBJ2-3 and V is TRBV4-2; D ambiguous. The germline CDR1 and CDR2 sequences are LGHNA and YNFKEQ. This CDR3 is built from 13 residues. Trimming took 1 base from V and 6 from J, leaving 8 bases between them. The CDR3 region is CASSQGSSDTQYF. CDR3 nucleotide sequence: TGTGCCAGCAGCCAAGGGAGTAGCGATACGCAGTATTTT.

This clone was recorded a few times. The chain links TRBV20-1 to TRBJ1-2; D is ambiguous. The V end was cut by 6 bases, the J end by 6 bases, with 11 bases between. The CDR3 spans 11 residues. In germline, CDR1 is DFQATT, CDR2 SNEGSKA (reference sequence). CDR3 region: CSAESGHGYTF. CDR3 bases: TGCAGTGCGGAAAGCGGGCATGGCTACACCTTC.

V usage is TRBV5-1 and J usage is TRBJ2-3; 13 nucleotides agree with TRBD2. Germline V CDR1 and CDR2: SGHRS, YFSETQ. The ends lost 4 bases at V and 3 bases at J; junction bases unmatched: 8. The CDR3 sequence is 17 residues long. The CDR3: CASSKGLAGVATDTQYF. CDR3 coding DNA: TGCGCCAGCAGCAAAGGACTAGCGGGAGTCGCGACAGATACGCAGTATTTT.

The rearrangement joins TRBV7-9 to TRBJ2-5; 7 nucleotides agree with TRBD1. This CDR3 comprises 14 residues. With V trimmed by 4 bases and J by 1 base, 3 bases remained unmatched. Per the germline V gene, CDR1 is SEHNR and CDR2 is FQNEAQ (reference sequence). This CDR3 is CASSSGDSQETQYF. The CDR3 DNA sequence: TGTGCCAGCAGCTCTGGGGACAGCCAAGAGACCCAGTACTTC.

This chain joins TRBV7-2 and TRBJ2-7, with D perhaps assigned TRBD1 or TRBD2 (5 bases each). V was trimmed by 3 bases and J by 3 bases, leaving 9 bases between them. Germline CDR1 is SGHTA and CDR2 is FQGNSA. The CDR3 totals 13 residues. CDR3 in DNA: TGTGCCAGCAGCTTCCGGGACGGCTACGAGCAGTACTTC. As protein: CASSFRDGYEQYF. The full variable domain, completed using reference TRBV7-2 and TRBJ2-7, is GAGVSQSPSNKVTEKGKDVELRCDPISGHTALYWYRQSLGQGLEFLIYFQGNSAPDKSGLPSDRFSAERTGGSVSTLTIQRTQQEDSAVYLCASSFRDGYEQYFGPGTRLTVT.

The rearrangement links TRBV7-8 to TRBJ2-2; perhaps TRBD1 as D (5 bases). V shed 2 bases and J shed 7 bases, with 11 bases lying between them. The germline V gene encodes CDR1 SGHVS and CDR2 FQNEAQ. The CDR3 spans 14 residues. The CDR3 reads CASSLKRGRGELFF. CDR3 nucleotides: TGTGCCAGCAGCTTAAAAAGGGGCCGCGGGGAGCTGTTTTTT.

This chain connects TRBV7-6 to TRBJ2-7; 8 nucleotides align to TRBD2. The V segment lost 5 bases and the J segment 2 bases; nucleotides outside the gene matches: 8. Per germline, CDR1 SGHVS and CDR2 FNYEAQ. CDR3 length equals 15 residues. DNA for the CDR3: TGTGCCAGCAGCCCACGGGGGGGAACAGCCTACGAGCAGTACTTC. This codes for CASSPRGGTAYEQYF.

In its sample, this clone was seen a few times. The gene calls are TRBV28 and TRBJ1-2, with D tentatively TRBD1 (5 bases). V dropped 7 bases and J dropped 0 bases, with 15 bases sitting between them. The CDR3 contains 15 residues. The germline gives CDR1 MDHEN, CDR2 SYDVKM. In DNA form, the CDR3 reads TGTGCCAGCATTACTCAGGGAACCTCTAACTATGGCTACACCTTC. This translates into CASITQGTSNYGYTF.

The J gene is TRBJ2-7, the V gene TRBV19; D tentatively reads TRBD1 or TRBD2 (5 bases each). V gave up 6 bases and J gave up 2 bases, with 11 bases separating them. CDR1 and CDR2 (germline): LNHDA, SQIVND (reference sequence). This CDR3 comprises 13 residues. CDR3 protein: CASSRDRAYEQYF. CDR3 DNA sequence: TGTGCCAGTAGCCGGGACCGAGCCTACGAGCAGTACTTC.

The CDR3 DNA reads as TGTGCCAGCAGAACCCAGGGGGCATCCTATAATTCACCCCTCCACTTT. Translating it yields CASRTQGASYNSPLHF. The genes are TRBV27 and TRBJ1-6, with 8 nucleotides matching TRBD1. The CDR3 covers 16 residues. J gave up 1 base and V 6 bases, and 5 bases lay outside the gene matches. The germline V gene encodes CDR1 MNHEY and CDR2 SMNVEV (reference sequence).

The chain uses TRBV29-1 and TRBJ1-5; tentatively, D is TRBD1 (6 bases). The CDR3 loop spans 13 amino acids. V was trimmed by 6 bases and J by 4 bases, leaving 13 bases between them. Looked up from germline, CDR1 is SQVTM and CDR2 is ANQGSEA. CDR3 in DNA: TGCAGCGTGTCGGACAGCCTAAATCAGCCCCAGCATTTT. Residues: CSVSDSLNQPQHF.

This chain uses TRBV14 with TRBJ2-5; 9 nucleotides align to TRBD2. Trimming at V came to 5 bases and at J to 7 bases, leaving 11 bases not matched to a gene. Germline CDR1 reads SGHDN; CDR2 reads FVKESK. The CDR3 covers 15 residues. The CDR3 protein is CASSNFGTSPGTQYF. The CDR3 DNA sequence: TGTGCCAGCAGCAACTTCGGGACTAGCCCTGGGACCCAGTACTTC.

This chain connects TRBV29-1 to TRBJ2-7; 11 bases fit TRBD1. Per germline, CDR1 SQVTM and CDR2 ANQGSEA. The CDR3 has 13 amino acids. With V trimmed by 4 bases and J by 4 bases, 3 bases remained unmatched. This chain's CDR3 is CSVVDRGQYEQYF. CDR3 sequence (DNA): TGCAGCGTTGTGGACAGGGGGCAATACGAGCAGTACTTC.